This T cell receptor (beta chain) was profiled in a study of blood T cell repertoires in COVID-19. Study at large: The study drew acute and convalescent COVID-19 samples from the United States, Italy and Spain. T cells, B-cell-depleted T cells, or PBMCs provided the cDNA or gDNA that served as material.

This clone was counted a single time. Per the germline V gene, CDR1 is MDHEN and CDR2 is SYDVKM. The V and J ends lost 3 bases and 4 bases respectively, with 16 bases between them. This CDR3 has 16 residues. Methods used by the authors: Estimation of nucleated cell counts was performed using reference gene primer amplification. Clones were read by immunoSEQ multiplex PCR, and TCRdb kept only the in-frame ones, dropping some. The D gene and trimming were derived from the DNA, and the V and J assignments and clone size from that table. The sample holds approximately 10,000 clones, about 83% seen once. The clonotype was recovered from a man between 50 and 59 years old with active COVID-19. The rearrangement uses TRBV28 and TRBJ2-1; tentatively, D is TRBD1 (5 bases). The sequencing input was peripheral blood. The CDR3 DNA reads TGTGCCAGCAGTTTCGAAGGGGCGATGGGTTACAATGAGCAGTTCTTC. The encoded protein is CASSFEGAMGYNEQFF.